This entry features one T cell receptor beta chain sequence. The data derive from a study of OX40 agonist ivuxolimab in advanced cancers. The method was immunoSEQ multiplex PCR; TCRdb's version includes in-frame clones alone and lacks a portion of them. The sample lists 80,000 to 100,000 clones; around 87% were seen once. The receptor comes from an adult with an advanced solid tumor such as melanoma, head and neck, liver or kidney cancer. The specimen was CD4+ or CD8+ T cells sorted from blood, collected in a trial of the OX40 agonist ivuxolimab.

The CDR3 protein is CASISQETQYF. CDR3 in DNA: TGCGCCAGCATCTCCCAAGAGACCCAGTACTTC. The rearrangement uses TRBV10-2 and TRBJ2-5; D ambiguous. CDR1 and CDR2 from the germline V gene are WSHSY and SAAADI. Trimming removed 7 bases from V and 1 base from J, with 4 bases in between. This CDR3 is 11 amino acids long.